What follows describes a single T cell receptor (beta chain). Following a re-call of the 5' RACE reads, TCRdb has one entry per CDR3 protein and lacks DNA. Here the sample table reports about 210,000 distinct CDR3 sequences. This CDR3 is built from 12 residues. Germline CDR1 and CDR2: DFQATT and SNEGSKA (reference sequence). The data were taken from a study of monozygotic twins with inflammatory bowel disease. The V and J genes are TRBV20-1 and TRBJ1-5; TCRdb gives TRBD1 as the D gene, but with no DNA this cannot be confirmed. Specimen: blood. This sequence originates from a human donor with ulcerative colitis or Crohn's disease, or a healthy co-twin of an affected twin (not recorded which). CDR3 residues: CSALTGDQPQHF.